The rows below give T cell receptor beta chains drawn from one sample of a study of beta chain features in type 1 diabetes. Profiling relied on immunoSEQ multiplex PCR, and the TCRdb table lists in-frame clones only, not all of them. The table includes fewer than 900,000 clones, roughly a sixth detected once. Sequencing was done on a sample of naive CD4+ T cells from blood. The receptors were gathered from a woman in her late teens or twenties in good health. CDR3s include the opening cysteine and the closing phenylalanine or tryptophan. The order of the fields is D gene, V gene, clone size, J gene, CDR3 DNA, CDR3 protein. D genes are given only for firm matches. For some rows the clone size is stated as once, few or many, or as a class when expanded; others skip it.

D gene: -
V gene: TRBV7-2
clone size: few
J gene: TRBJ2-3
CDR3 DNA: TGTGCCAGCAGCTTATTCACCTATAGCACAGATACGCAGTATTTT
CDR3 protein: CASSLFTYSTDTQYF

D gene: TRBD2
V gene: TRBV16
clone size: -
J gene: TRBJ2-5
CDR3 DNA: TGTGCCAGCAGCCAGGGACTAGCGGGTCCTACCCAAGAGACCCAGTACTTC
CDR3 protein: CASSQGLAGPTQETQYF

D gene: -
V gene: TRBV10-3
clone size: few
J gene: TRBJ1-2
CDR3 DNA: TGTGCCATCAGTGTCGGGCAGTTCCACACCTTC
CDR3 protein: CAISVGQFHTF

D gene: -
V gene: TRBV2
clone size: -
J gene: TRBJ2-2
CDR3 DNA: TGTGCCAGCAGTCGAGAAAAGACGAACACCGGGGAGCTGTTTTTT
CDR3 protein: CASSREKTNTGELFF

D gene: TRBD2
V gene: TRBV10-3
clone size: many
J gene: TRBJ2-7
CDR3 DNA: TGTGCCACGGGACTAGCGGGAACGTACGAGCAGTACTTC
CDR3 protein: CATGLAGTYEQYF

D gene: TRBD1
V gene: TRBV9
clone size: -
J gene: TRBJ1-2
CDR3 DNA: TGTGCCAGCAGCGCCGCCGGGACAGGTGGCTATGGCTACACCTTC
CDR3 protein: CASSAAGTGGYGYTF

D gene: -
V gene: TRBV9
clone size: -
J gene: TRBJ1-2
CDR3 DNA: TGTGCCAGCAGCGTAGCAGGGCACGGCTACACCTTC
CDR3 protein: CASSVAGHGYTF

D gene: TRBD1
V gene: TRBV2
clone size: few
J gene: TRBJ2-5
CDR3 DNA: TGTGCCAGCAGGTACAGGGGGCTTCAGTACTTC
CDR3 protein: CASRYRGLQYF

D gene: -
V gene: TRBV28
clone size: -
J gene: TRBJ1-2
CDR3 DNA: TGTGCCAGCAGTCCAGGTGGGGGTGGCTATGGCTACACCTTC
CDR3 protein: CASSPGGGGYGYTF

D gene: TRBD1
V gene: TRBV6-5
clone size: few
J gene: TRBJ2-7
CDR3 DNA: TGTGCCAGCAGTTATCTGGGACAGAGCTCCTACGAGCAGTACTTC
CDR3 protein: CASSYLGQSSYEQYF

D gene: -
V gene: TRBV10-3
clone size: many
J gene: TRBJ2-7
CDR3 DNA: TGTGCCATCAGTCGCCCCTCTAGCGTTAGCTCCTACGAGCAGTACTTC
CDR3 protein: CAISRPSSVSSYEQYF

D gene: TRBD1
V gene: TRBV29-1
clone size: few
J gene: TRBJ1-2
CDR3 DNA: TGCAGCGTTGAAGATACTCCAGGGGGCATCCGGGGTGGCTACACCTTC
CDR3 protein: CSVEDTPGGIRGGYTF

D gene: -
V gene: TRBV27
clone size: few
J gene: TRBJ2-7
CDR3 DNA: TGTGCCAGCAGTCACCGGGGCCACTCAAGAAGCTACGAGCAGTACTTC
CDR3 protein: CASSHRGHSRSYEQYF

D gene: TRBD2
V gene: TRBV4-2
clone size: -
J gene: TRBJ2-7
CDR3 DNA: TGTGCCAGCAGCCAGGCGTGGGGGGGAGTTTCAAACTACGAGCAGTACTTC
CDR3 protein: CASSQAWGGVSNYEQYF

D gene: -
V gene: TRBV5-4
clone size: -
J gene: TRBJ2-5
CDR3 DNA: TGTGCCAGCAGCCAGGCCGGGACAACAGAGACCCAGTACTTC
CDR3 protein: CASSQAGTTETQYF

D gene: -
V gene: TRBV10-1
clone size: -
J gene: TRBJ1-5
CDR3 DNA: TGCGCCAGCAGCATGGGAGGTAATCAGCCCCAGCATTTT
CDR3 protein: CASSMGGNQPQHF

D gene: TRBD2
V gene: TRBV6-5
clone size: few
J gene: TRBJ2-1
CDR3 DNA: TGTGCCAGCAGCCGAAGCGGGAGGGCGTACAATGAGCAGTTCTTC
CDR3 protein: CASSRSGRAYNEQFF

D gene: TRBD2
V gene: TRBV7-2
clone size: few
J gene: TRBJ2-5
CDR3 DNA: TGTGCCAGCAGCATGACTAGCGGGACTGAGACCCAGTACTTC
CDR3 protein: CASSMTSGTETQYF

D gene: TRBD2
V gene: TRBV4-2
clone size: few
J gene: TRBJ2-2
CDR3 DNA: TGTGCCAGCAGCCAACAAATCGGGACTAGCCCCGGGGAGCTGTTTTTT
CDR3 protein: CASSQQIGTSPGELFF

D gene: -
V gene: TRBV2
clone size: -
J gene: TRBJ2-7
CDR3 DNA: TGTGCCAGCACTACGGGGGTCGGCGAGCAGTACTTC
CDR3 protein: CASTTGVGEQYF

D gene: TRBD1
V gene: TRBV7-2
clone size: -
J gene: TRBJ2-1
CDR3 DNA: TGTGCCAGCAGAACACATCCTGGCCGCAGGGGGAACAATGAGCAGTTCTTC
CDR3 protein: CASRTHPGRRGNNEQFF

D gene: TRBD2
V gene: TRBV4-2
clone size: -
J gene: TRBJ2-3
CDR3 DNA: TGTGCCAGCAGCCAAGCCCTAGCGGCTAGCACAGATACGCAGTATTTT
CDR3 protein: CASSQALAASTDTQYF

D gene: -
V gene: TRBV6-5
clone size: -
J gene: TRBJ2-2
CDR3 DNA: TGTGCCAGCAGCTACTCGAATGGGGAGCTGTTTTTT
CDR3 protein: CASSYSNGELFF

D gene: -
V gene: TRBV5-1
clone size: few
J gene: TRBJ2-1
CDR3 DNA: TGCGCCAGCACCCAGGGGCACGCAGGCAATGAGCAGTTCTTC
CDR3 protein: CASTQGHAGNEQFF